One T cell receptor beta chain is described in this entry. Its target is not known. Barcoded TCR alpha and TCR beta cDNA libraries with UMIs came from 5'RACE using constant-segment primers. One entry per CDR3 protein, called by TCRdb with MiXCR from the 5' RACE reads. The repertoire holds 350,000 to 500,000 distinct CDR3 sequences, around a quarter seen once, with approximately 14% in the top ten. This sample stems from a study of T-cell memory formation after mild COVID-19. Across the whole study: Across donors, TCR clusters were largely donor specific.

The V and J ends lost 4 bases and 6 bases respectively, with 13 bases between them. The CDR3 runs to 13 residues. Per germline, CDR1 MRHNA and CDR2 SNTAGT. Regarding the study as a whole: Certain responding clones were present in pre-infection memory, suggesting participation of cross-reactive memory. In second-wave clones peaking day 37, SARS-CoV-2 specificity remained unconfirmed.

The source material was PBMCs or a T cell subset sorted from them (not recorded which). The clonotype originates from an adult woman who had mild COVID-19 (a few samples of this study predate the infection). Cell type and time point are not known. The chain carries TRBV6-4 and TRBJ2-7; the D gene could be TRBD1 or TRBD2 (5 bases each). DNA of the CDR3: TGTGCCAGCAGTGCCTCGCTGAGGGGCGAGCAGTACTTC. Its protein product is CASSASLRGEQYF.